Listed below are T cell receptor beta chains from one sample, sequenced in a study of CD8 T cells in ankylosing spondylitis. One entry per CDR3 protein, called by TCRdb with MiXCR from the 5' RACE reads. The data hold around 140,000 distinct CDR3 sequences, with roughly 17% observed a single time. Sequencing was done on a sample of blood, either unsorted or a sorted T cell fraction (not recorded which). The receptors derive from a male donor with ankylosing spondylitis. Both conserved end residues are part of each CDR3. A D gene is named only where the DNA matches it firmly. Part of the rows lack a size; the others show once, few, many or a class for expanded clones.

clone size | D gene | J gene | V gene | CDR3 DNA | CDR3 protein
- | TRBD2 | TRBJ2-2 | TRBV24-1 | TGTGCCACCCAACCGGGAGGGGCGGGGTTTAACACCGGGGAGCTGTTTTTT | CATQPGGAGFNTGELFF
- | - | TRBJ2-5 | TRBV9 | TGTGCCAGCAGTGGGACCCGGGGAGAGACCCAGTACTTC | CASSGTRGETQYF
- | - | TRBJ2-7 | TRBV25-1 | TGTGCCAGCAGTGGTCGGTCCTACGAGCAGTACTTC | CASSGRSYEQYF
few | TRBD2 | TRBJ2-3 | TRBV24-1 | TGTGCCACCAGTCCTCGGGGTAGCGGGGATACGCAGTATTTT | CATSPRGSGDTQYF
- | TRBD1 | TRBJ1-1 | TRBV9 | TGTGCCAGCAGCTCCCGGGACAGGGGGATTTATGTCACTGAAGCTTTCTTT | CASSSRDRGIYVTEAFF
few | - | TRBJ1-6 | TRBV21-1 | TGTGCCAGCAGCAGGATCCGGGACAGGCTGTATTCACCCCTCCACTTT | CASSRIRDRLYSPLHF
- | - | TRBJ1-4 | TRBV5-1 | TGCGCCAGCAGCGTTCCCTCCCTTGCAACTAATGAAAAACTGTTTTTT | CASSVPSLATNEKLFF
- | - | TRBJ2-1 | TRBV2 | TGTGCCAGCAGTGAATTTGTGGCGGCCTACAATGAGCAGTTCTTC | CASSEFVAAYNEQFF
- | TRBD1 | TRBJ1-4 | TRBV12-3/TRBV12-4 | TGTGCGATCCGGGACAGGGGGAATGAAAAACTGTTTTTT | CAIRDRGNEKLFF
- | TRBD2 | TRBJ2-1 | TRBV4-3 | TGCGCCAGCAGCCCTCTAGCGGGAGCGAATGAGCAGTTCTTC | CASSPLAGANEQFF
- | - | TRBJ2-7 | TRBV7-9 | TGTGCCAGCAGCTTAGGCTCCCGTCCCTACGAGCAGTACTTC | CASSLGSRPYEQYF
- | TRBD2 | TRBJ2-7 | TRBV6-5 | TGTGCCAGCAGTTTGAGCTTGGGACTAGCGGACGAGCAGTACTTC | CASSLSLGLADEQYF
- | - | TRBJ1-2 | TRBV27 | TGTGCCAGCAGCCAGGGAAATTCTAACTATGGCTACACCTTC | CASSQGNSNYGYTF
- | - | TRBJ2-1 | TRBV9 | TGTGCCAGCAGCCAGTCCAGGCTTGCAGGGAGCTCCTACAATGAGCAGTTCTTC | CASSQSRLAGSSYNEQFF
many | - | TRBJ2-1 | TRBV11-3 | TGTGCCAGCAGCTGGACCAGAGGGCGTGAGCAGTTCTTC | CASSWTRGREQFF
- | - | TRBJ2-1 | TRBV27 | TGTGCCACGGGAGAGGGATTGAATGAGCAGTTCTTC | CATGEGLNEQFF
- | - | TRBJ2-2 | TRBV4-1 | TGCGCCAGCAGCCAAGACCTCGTGGGGGGACGAACCACCGGGGAGCTGTTTTTT | CASSQDLVGGRTTGELFF
few | - | TRBJ2-2 | TRBV12-3/TRBV12-4 | TGTGCCAGCAGCCCTACCTCCCGGGAGCTGTTTTTT | CASSPTSRELFF
few | TRBD2 | TRBJ2-7 | TRBV6-1 | TGTGCCAGCAGCGGGACTAGAGCCTACGAGCAGTACTTC | CASSGTRAYEQYF
- | - | TRBJ1-1 | TRBV20-1 | TGCAGTGCTAGCGGTTGGCAGGAGGTGAACACTGAAGCTTTCTTT | CSASGWQEVNTEAFF
- | - | TRBJ2-7 | TRBV7-2 | TGTGCCAGCAGCTTACTCGCCGCGGGATGGGGGGAGCAGTACTTC | CASSLLAAGWGEQYF
- | TRBD1 | TRBJ1-2 | TRBV9 | TGTGCCAGCAGCCCCAGAGGAGGGGACAGACCTAACTATGGCTACACCTTC | CASSPRGGDRPNYGYTF
- | - | TRBJ2-5 | TRBV7-9 | TGTGCCAGCAGCTTAGAAGGACGGCGCAAGACCCAGTACTTC | CASSLEGRRKTQYF
few | - | TRBJ2-1 | TRBV5-1 | TGCGCCAGCAGAGATACAGGGTCGACTGAGCAGTTCTTC | CASRDTGSTEQFF
- | TRBD2 | TRBJ2-1 | TRBV10-3 | TGTGCCATCAGTGAGTCACTAGCGAGGGATGAGCAGTTCTTC | CAISESLARDEQFF
many | TRBD1 | TRBJ2-1 | TRBV14 | TGTGCCAGCAGACCCACTCGGACAGGGGGGAACAATGAGCAGTTCTTC | CASRPTRTGGNNEQFF
- | - | TRBJ2-7 | TRBV4-3 | TGCGCCAGCAGCCCCCGCTTAGACTACTACGAGCAGTACTTC | CASSPRLDYYEQYF
- | - | TRBJ2-7 | TRBV5-4 | TGTGCCAGCAGCTTGGGGGGACTGGGGAGCTCCTACGAGCAGTACTTC | CASSLGGLGSSYEQYF
- | TRBD2 | TRBJ2-7 | TRBV3-1 | TGTGCCAGCAGCCCCACAGTGGCGGGAGATCAGTACTTC | CASSPTVAGDQYF
few | TRBD1 | TRBJ2-3 | TRBV12-3/TRBV12-4 | TGTGCCAGCAGTTTAGCGACAGGGCCTTTAAGGACAGATACGCAGTATTTT | CASSLATGPLRTDTQYF
- | - | TRBJ2-7 | TRBV7-8 | TGTGCCAGCAGCCGGTGGGGCAGTGGGGACTACGAGCAGTACTTC | CASSRWGSGDYEQYF
few | TRBD2 | TRBJ2-7 | TRBV28 | TGTGCCAGCAGTGCGAGGGGTAGCGGGAGATTCTACGAGCAGTACTTC | CASSARGSGRFYEQYF
- | - | TRBJ2-1 | TRBV29-1 | TGCAGCGTTGAGCCGGGTAGCAATGAGCAGTTCTTC | CSVEPGSNEQFF
- | - | TRBJ1-2 | TRBV7-9 | TGTGCCAGCAGCTTATCCTTAAACTTGTTGGGCTACACCTTC | CASSLSLNLLGYTF
few | TRBD2 | TRBJ2-2 | TRBV9 | TGTGCCAGCAGCGAGGGGGGGACTAGCGGGATGATCGGGGAGCTGTTTTTT | CASSEGGTSGMIGELFF
few | - | TRBJ2-7 | TRBV4-1 | TGCGCCAGCAGCCAAGGGGGAGATCCGGCCTCCTACGAGCAGTACTTC | CASSQGGDPASYEQYF
few | TRBD2 | TRBJ2-1 | TRBV19 | TGTGCCAGTAGTCAAGTAGCGGGGAGCTCCTACAATGAGCAGTTCTTC | CASSQVAGSSYNEQFF
- | - | TRBJ2-7 | TRBV4-2 | TGTGCCAGCAGCCACCCTAGCGAGGGTTCCTACGAGCAGTACTTC | CASSHPSEGSYEQYF
few | - | TRBJ1-6 | TRBV28 | TGTGCCAGCAGTTTTGATTCACCCCTCCACTTT | CASSFDSPLHF
few | - | TRBJ2-1 | TRBV29-1 | TGCAGCATAGCGACAGTCTACAATGAGCAGTTCTTC | CSIATVYNEQFF
- | - | TRBJ1-5 | TRBV7-2 | TGTGCCAGCAGCTTAGTCCCCGAGGGCCGCAATCAGCCCCAGCATTTT | CASSLVPEGRNQPQHF
few | TRBD2 | TRBJ2-1 | TRBV9 | TGTGCCAGCAGCGTAGGGCGGGAGGGGGCCGGCGATGAGCAGTTCTTC | CASSVGREGAGDEQFF
many | - | TRBJ2-7 | TRBV27 | TGTGCCAGCTCCCTCGTGGGTCACGAGCAGTACTTC | CASSLVGHEQYF
- | TRBD1 | TRBJ1-4 | TRBV12-3/TRBV12-4 | TGTGCCAGCAGTCAGCTTTTGGGGACAGAGGATGGGAAACTGTTTTTT | CASSQLLGTEDGKLFF
few | - | TRBJ1-5 | TRBV7-9 | TGTGCCAGCAGCTTTGCCGGGAACAATCAGCCCCAGCATTTT | CASSFAGNNQPQHF
few | - | TRBJ1-5 | TRBV28 | TGTGCCAGCAGTTTGTTACAGGGTGGCCAGCCCCAGCATTTT | CASSLLQGGQPQHF
few | - | TRBJ2-3 | TRBV29-1 | TGCAGCGTTGAAGAAGCCTATAGAGATACGCAGTATTTT | CSVEEAYRDTQYF
- | - | TRBJ2-1 | TRBV24-1 | TGTGCCACGCGAACAGGGCAGGATGAGCAGTTCTTC | CATRTGQDEQFF
- | - | TRBJ2-7 | TRBV7-6 | TGTGCCAGCAGCTTAGGGTCCGATCACCTCTACGAGCAGTACTTC | CASSLGSDHLYEQYF
- | - | TRBJ1-6 | TRBV6-6 | TGTGCCAGCAAGGGGGGCAATTCACCCCTCCACTTT | CASKGGNSPLHF
- | - | TRBJ1-2 | TRBV9 | TGTGCCAGCAGCGTAGGGGGGGAACTTACCTATGGCTACGCCTTC | CASSVGGELTYGYAF
- | TRBD1 | TRBJ2-5 | TRBV7-9 | TGTGCCAGCAGCACCCGGGACAGCCAAGAGACCCAGTACTTC | CASSTRDSQETQYF
few | - | TRBJ2-7 | TRBV28 | TGTGCCAGCCGGATCTGGGAAGGAAATTACGAGCAGTACTTC | CASRIWEGNYEQYF
- | TRBD2 | TRBJ2-7 | TRBV2 | TGTGCCAGCAGTGAGGGCGGGAGGGCCGGCAGGGACTTC | CASSEGGRAGRDF
few | TRBD1 | TRBJ2-5 | TRBV7-9 | TGTGCCAGCAGCTTCAAGACAGGGGGAGAGACCCAGTACTTC | CASSFKTGGETQYF
many | TRBD1 | TRBJ2-5 | TRBV6-1 | TGTGCCAGCGGATTCACAGGGGTCCAAGAGACCCAGTACTTC | CASGFTGVQETQYF
- | - | TRBJ2-1 | TRBV4-2 | TGTGCCAGCAGCCAAGGAGGCATGACTACTAATGAGCAGTTCTTC | CASSQGGMTTNEQFF
- | TRBD1 | TRBJ2-1 | TRBV6-2/TRBV6-3 | TGTGCCAGCAGCCCGCCCTACAGGGGGTCCTACAATGAGCAGTTCTTC | CASSPPYRGSYNEQFF
many | - | TRBJ2-7 | TRBV10-3 | TGTGCCATCGGCAGCTACGAGCAGTACTTC | CAIGSYEQYF